These 8 T cell receptor beta chains were all obtained from the same sample, sequenced in a study of molecular identifiers for immune sequencing clone quantification. Using its own MiXCR run on the PCR reads, TCRdb lists one record per CDR3 protein. In the table there are a few hundred thousand distinct CDR3 sequences, roughly 24% of which are singletons. Sequenced input: naive CD8+ T cells from blood, with Jurkat cell RNA spiked in. Subset in this sample: FACS-sorted CD8+CD4-CCR7+CD45RA+ naive T cells. The receptors derive from a human donor in good health. Some libraries in this study had Jurkat cell RNA spiked in.

CDR3 amino acids: CASSRAGGRGEKLFF. The CDR3 DNA is TGCGCCAGCAGCCGAGCAGGGGGCAGGGGTGAAAAACTGTTTTTT. The gene calls are TRBV4-3 and TRBJ1-4; 8 bases align to TRBD1. CDR1 LGHNA and CDR2 YSLEER come from the germline V gene. There are 15 residues in the CDR3. Trimming took 4 bases from V and 7 from J; bases not matched to a gene: 8.

This chain links TRBV28 with TRBJ2-7; the D is unclear. Germline V CDR1 and CDR2: MDHEN, SYDVKM. This CDR3 contains 13 residues. The V and J ends lost 10 bases and 2 bases respectively, with 15 bases between them. Here the CDR3 DNA reads TGTGCCACCGCCATTGGAGCAACCTACGAGCAGTACTTC. It yields the protein CATAIGATYEQYF.

The chain uses TRBV14 and TRBJ2-7; D is possibly TRBD2 (6 bases). Trimming stripped 4 bases from V and 3 bases from J, with 13 bases between. In germline, CDR1 is SGHDN, CDR2 FVKESK. The CDR3 spans 14 residues. The CDR3 sequence is CASSPVPGSYEQYF. The CDR3, as DNA: TGTGCCAGCAGCCCCGTGCCCGGGAGCTACGAGCAGTACTTC. The full variable domain, rest sourced from reference TRBV14 and TRBJ2-7, is EAGVTQFPSHSVIEKGQTVTLRCDPISGHDNLYWYRRVMGKEIKFLLHFVKESKQDESGMPNNRFLAERTGGTYSTLKVQPAELEDSGVYFCASSPVPGSYEQYFGPGTRLTVT.

The sample holds a few counts of this clonotype. A read error may produce the germline difference seen at one junction end. The chain's CDR3 is CANSLGTGTSGNTIYF. The CDR3 DNA follows: TGTGCCAACAGCTTAGGAACAGGGACTTCTGGAAACACCATATATTTT. The chain combines TRBV7-6 with TRBJ1-3, with D possibly TRBD1 on 6 matching bases. Germline V gene lookup returns CDR1 SGHVS and CDR2 FNYEAQ. The CDR3 contains 16 residues.

The sample holds many counts of this clonotype. This sequence joins TRBV2 and TRBJ2-5; TRBD1 aligns across 9 bases. Germline loops: CDR1 SNHLY, CDR2 FYNNEI. The ends lost 3 bases at V and 5 bases at J; junction bases unmatched: 7. CDR3 length: 15 residues. CDR3 loop: CASSEGQGFAETQYF. Here the CDR3 DNA reads TGTGCCAGCAGTGAGGGACAGGGATTTGCCGAGACCCAGTACTTC.

This clonotype was counted only a few times. The chain uses TRBV12-3 or TRBV12-4 and TRBJ2-7; no clear D gene. With 6 bases removed from V and 2 bases from J, the gap between germline ends came to 11 bases. The CDR3 extends over 13 amino acids. Here the CDR3 DNA reads TGTGCCAGCAGAGAGGACCCAGCCTACGAGCAGTACTTC. It is translated as CASREDPAYEQYF.

The table lists this clonotype with a few counts. The chain links TRBV20-1 to TRBJ2-7; 8 bases align to TRBD2. V lost 6 bases to trimming and J lost 3 bases; unmatched junction nucleotides: 7. Germline V gene data show CDR1 as DFQATT and CDR2 as SNEGSKA (reference sequence). The CDR3 has 13 residues. This chain's CDR3 is CSANSGDIYEQYF. For the CDR3, the DNA is TGCAGTGCCAATAGCGGGGACATCTACGAGCAGTACTTC.

The J gene is TRBJ2-5, the V gene TRBV5-8, with D perhaps assigned TRBD1 or TRBD2 (6 bases each). The CDR3 has 16 amino acids. Trimming cost V 4 bases and J 4 bases, with 20 bases left between them. Looked up from germline, CDR1 is SGHTS and CDR2 is YDEGEE. The CDR3 coding sequence is TGTGCCAGCAGCGGACAGATCCGCTTGGGGGGAGAGACCCAGTACTTC. Its protein is CASSGQIRLGGETQYF. The full variable domain, in which reference TRBV5-8 and TRBJ2-5 provide the parts outside the CDR3, is EAGVTQSPTHLIKTRGQQATLRCSPISGHTSVYWYQQALGLGLQFLLWYDEGEERNRGNFPPRFSGRQFPNYSSELNVNALELEDSALYLCASSGQIRLGGETQYFGPGTRLLVL.